This TCR beta chain originates from a study of human CD8 memory T cell subsets. Libraries of TCR beta chains were produced by 5' RACE (UMI-labeled). How the authors handled the data: Across the sequenced material, each individual TCR beta library was found to contain somewhere between roughly 3,000 and 20,000 functional CDR3 beta clonotypes. TCRdb reprocessed the 5' RACE reads, with one entry per CDR3 protein and no DNA. TCRdb's processing, not the authors' own work, is the source of the V and J calls. With approximately 3,500 distinct CDR3 sequences in the sample, the ten largest clones hold around a third. Germline values: CDR1 SGHAT, CDR2 FQNNGV. This CDR3 comprises 15 residues. According to its frequency, this clonotype is large.

The V and J genes are TRBV11-2 and TRBJ2-1; the D gene TCRdb calls, TRBD2, cannot be checked with no DNA. The source material was CD8+ effector memory T cells (TEM) sorted from PBMCs. The subset: effector memory CD8 T cells, CCR7- CD45RO+ CD95+. This clonotype was sampled from a human donor in good health. Here the CDR3 reads CASSSRTRGWPEQFF.